The 24 T cell receptor beta chains below were found in one sample sequenced in a study of cytomegalovirus exposure and HLA in healthy donors. 60 Vbeta and 13 Jbeta primers were used in PCR. Method: immunoSEQ multiplex PCR; TCRdb's copy keeps in-frame clones and lacks some. Here the sample spans 180,000 or so clones, 70% to 80% being singletons. The sample comprised PBMCs. The source is a male donor in good health and CMV-seronegative.

Regarding this clone: This CDR3 is also generated by other DNA sequences in the sample. The chain combines TRBV9 with TRBJ1-1; tentatively, D is TRBD1 (5 bases). V was pared by 0 bases and J by 1 base, with 7 bases between. The CDR3 totals 14 residues. Germline lookup yields CDR1 SGDLS and CDR2 YYNGEE. Here the CDR3 reads CASSVGQTNTEAFF. As DNA, the CDR3 is TGTGCCAGCAGCGTAGGACAGACGAACACTGAAGCTTTCTTT.

The V and J genes are TRBV4-2 and TRBJ2-1, with 10 bases fitting TRBD2. The J segment lost 8 bases and the V segment lost 0 bases, leaving 7 bases of the junction unmatched. Germline CDR1 reads LGHNA; CDR2 reads YNFKEQ. The length of the CDR3 is 16 residues. CDR3 residues: CASSQEAASGSYEQFF. In DNA, the CDR3 is TGTGCCAGCAGCCAAGAAGCGGCTAGCGGGAGCTATGAGCAGTTCTTC.

The V gene is TRBV27, the J gene TRBJ2-3; a weak D match, TRBD1 (6 bases). This CDR3 has 12 amino acids. The V gene's germline CDR1 is MNHEY and CDR2 SMNVEV (reference sequence). Trimming pared 4 bases from V and 4 bases from J, leaving 6 bases between. The CDR3 DNA follows: TGTGCCAGCAGTTGGGGGCCAGATACGCAGTATTTT. Encoded protein: CASSWGPDTQYF.

The chain uses TRBV5-1 and TRBJ1-5; D gene unclear. Per germline, CDR1 SGHRS and CDR2 YFSETQ. This CDR3 spans 14 amino acids. Trimming pared 4 bases from V and 10 bases from J, leaving 18 bases between. CDR3 sequence (DNA): TGCGCCAGCAGCCCCGGGGAGCCCTCAAGACCCCAGCATTTT. It is translated as CASSPGEPSRPQHF.

The rearrangement uses TRBV28 and TRBJ1-5; 8 nucleotides align to TRBD1. Germline trimming cut 7 bases from V and 1 base from J; bases unmatched to any gene: 6. CDR3 length: 15 residues. CDR1 and CDR2 from the germline V gene are MDHEN and SYDVKM. CDR3 region: CASTFYRGSNQPQHF. The CDR3 DNA follows: TGTGCCAGCACCTTTTACAGGGGGAGCAATCAGCCCCAGCATTTT.

The chain links TRBV5-1 to TRBJ2-1; tentative D call: TRBD2 (5 bases). Germline V CDR1 and CDR2: SGHRS, YFSETQ. Trimming took 4 bases from V and 8 from J, leaving 10 bases between them. This CDR3 is 12 amino acids long. In DNA form, the CDR3 reads TGCGCCAGCAGCCGGACTTTAGATGAGCAGTTCTTC. As protein: CASSRTLDEQFF.

The rearrangement uses TRBV12-5 and TRBJ2-3; 7 nucleotides align to TRBD2. Germline V gives CDR1 LGHNT, CDR2 FRNRAP. The CDR3 is 15 residues long. Unmatched junction bases numbered 7, after V lost 5 bases and J lost 2 bases. The CDR3 nucleotides read TGTGCTAGTGGTCGAAGCGGGGTCATCACAGATACGCAGTATTTT. Translation: CASGRSGVITDTQYF.

This rearrangement joins TRBV6-6 to TRBJ1-5, with D maybe TRBD1 (6 bases). CDR1 is MNHNY and CDR2 is SVGAGI in the germline V gene (reference sequence). Trimming pared 6 bases from V and 3 bases from J, leaving 15 bases between. This CDR3 is built from 15 residues. CDR3 nucleotide sequence: TGTGCCAGCAGCAACTTTAGGACAGTCAATCAGCCCCAGCATTTT. This translates into CASSNFRTVNQPQHF.

This chain connects TRBV30 to TRBJ1-2; 8 bases match TRBD1. The CDR3 is made up of 16 amino acids. Germline V gene sequence: CDR1 GTSNPN, CDR2 SVGIG (reference sequence). Germline trimming cut 3 bases from V and 2 bases from J; bases unmatched to any gene: 11. This CDR3 reads CAWREIRTGPNYGYTF. The CDR3 region has the DNA TGTGCCTGGAGGGAAATCCGGACAGGGCCGAACTATGGCTACACCTTC.

The chain recombines TRBV5-4 with TRBJ2-7, with D possibly matching TRBD2 (6 bases). Germline CDR1 and CDR2: SGHNT and YYREEE (reference sequence). Deletions cut 3 bases from V and 7 bases from J, with 17 bases between. The CDR3 totals 14 residues. The CDR3 DNA reads TGTGCCAGCAGCTCCCAGACCGGGGCGGGAGAGCAGTACTTC. It specifies CASSSQTGAGEQYF.

The gene calls are TRBV6-6 and TRBJ1-5, with 7 bases aligning to TRBD1. The CDR3 length is 14 residues. With 5 bases clipped from V and 7 bases from J, the junction kept 8 bases outside the gene matches. Germline CDR1 MNHNY, CDR2 SVGAGI (reference sequence). CDR3 nucleotide sequence: TGTGCCAGCAGTGGACAGGCTGGGAACCAGCCCCAGCATTTT. It codes for CASSGQAGNQPQHF.

V gene TRBV30 combines with J gene TRBJ2-5; tentative D call: TRBD2 (5 bases). The last part of the DNA fits TRBJ2-7 better; the J call may be wrong. Germline-derived CDR1 and CDR2 are GTSNPN and SVGIG (reference sequence). This CDR3 region has 13 residues. The CDR3, as DNA: TGTGCCGGAGAACCCCGCGAGGGTTACGAGCAGTACTTC. This sequence encodes CAGEPREGYEQYF.

In its sample, this clone was seen a few times. The chain is built from TRBV19 and TRBJ1-5, with a weak D call TRBD1 (5 bases). CDR1 is LNHDA, CDR2 SQIVND, per germline (reference sequence). Trimming removed 6 bases from V and 1 base from J, with 16 bases in between. The CDR3 covers 16 residues. CDR3 DNA sequence: TGTGCCAGTAGGAACCGTAGACAGCCCAGCAATCAGCCCCAGCATTTT. Its translation is CASRNRRQPSNQPQHF.

The chain combines TRBV4-3 with TRBJ2-7; D is perhaps TRBD1 (5 bases). Germline CDR1 LGHNA, CDR2 YSLEER. V lost 1 base and J 3 bases, leaving 10 bases between the germline ends. The CDR3 spans 14 residues. The CDR3 nucleotides read TGCGCCAGCAGCCAAGGCTCAGGGCGCTACGAGCAGTACTTC. It codes for CASSQGSGRYEQYF.

This chain links TRBV5-6 with TRBJ1-2, with D tentatively TRBD1 (6 bases). This CDR3 is built from 13 residues. V dropped 0 bases and J dropped 8 bases, with 11 bases sitting between them. Germline V lookup: CDR1 SGHDT, CDR2 YYEEEE. The CDR3 reads CASSLGQAVGYTF. As DNA, the CDR3 is TGTGCCAGCAGCTTGGGACAGGCTGTCGGCTACACCTTC.

The chain has TRBV27 and TRBJ1-2, with a weak D call TRBD1 (6 bases). CDR3 length equals 15 residues. V gave up 2 bases and J gave up 2 bases, with 12 bases separating them. CDR1 and CDR2 from the germline V gene are MNHEY and SMNVEV (reference sequence). CDR3 loop: CASSLRGDINYGYTF. CDR3 DNA sequence: TGTGCCAGCAGTTTAAGAGGGGACATCAACTATGGCTACACCTTC.

This chain connects TRBV6-5 to TRBJ2-1, with 13 bases lining up with TRBD2. Trimming at V came to 2 bases and at J to 6 bases, leaving 4 bases not matched to a gene. The CDR3 length is 16 residues. CDR1 is MNHEY and CDR2 is SVGAGI in the germline V gene. CDR3 sequence reads: CASSYTTSGGANEQFF. DNA of the CDR3: TGTGCCAGCAGTTACACCACTAGCGGGGGGGCCAATGAGCAGTTCTTC.

CDR3: CASSLMGQSDTEAFF. The CDR3 DNA follows: TGTGCCAGCAGCTTGATGGGACAGTCGGACACTGAAGCTTTCTTT. This sequence joins TRBV5-4 and TRBJ1-1; TRBD1 matches 7 bases. The length of the CDR3 is 15 residues. The ends lost 1 base at V and 3 bases at J; junction bases unmatched: 6. Germline CDR1 is SGHNT and CDR2 is YYREEE (reference sequence).

The V gene is TRBV9, the J gene TRBJ1-2, with a weak D call TRBD1 (5 bases). Germline CDR1 is SGDLS and CDR2 is YYNGEE. V was pared by 4 bases and J by 4 bases, with 11 bases between. The CDR3 sequence is 13 residues long. The CDR3 reads CASSPTVIYGYTF. DNA for the CDR3: TGTGCCAGCAGCCCGACAGTAATCTATGGCTACACCTTC.

This clone came up once. CDR3 protein: CASSLGVAGIRTGELFF. The DNA of the CDR3 is TGCGCCAGCAGCTTGGGAGTAGCGGGGATACGGACCGGGGAGCTGTTTTTT. The chain recombines TRBV5-1 with TRBJ2-2, with TRBD2 matching over 8 bases. J gave up 5 bases and V 0 bases, and 9 bases lay outside the gene matches. CDR1 is SGHRS and CDR2 is YFSETQ in the germline V gene. CDR3 size: 17 residues.

The V and J genes are TRBV30 and TRBJ1-5; TRBD1 agrees at 9 bases. Germline trimming cut 4 bases from V and 3 bases from J; bases unmatched to any gene: 4. The CDR3 is made up of 14 amino acids. The germline CDR1 and CDR2 sequences are GTSNPN and SVGIG (reference sequence). CDR3 protein: CAWNRQGVNQPQHF. The DNA for the CDR3 is TGTGCCTGGAACCGACAGGGGGTCAATCAGCCCCAGCATTTT. Full variable domain (rest looked up from reference TRBV30 and TRBJ1-5): SQTIHQWPATLVQPVGSPLSLECTVEGTSNPNLYWYRQAAGRGLQLLFYSVGIGQISSEVPQNLSASRPQDRQFILSSKKLLLSDSGFYLCAWNRQGVNQPQHFGDGTRLSIL.

This clone occurred a few times. V gene TRBV6-5 combines with J gene TRBJ1-2, with 7 nucleotides matching TRBD1. This CDR3 contains 15 residues. Trimming at V came to 6 bases and at J to 8 bases, leaving 15 bases not matched to a gene. The germline gives CDR1 MNHEY, CDR2 SVGAGI. CDR3 sequence (DNA): TGTGCCAGCAGCCGTCCGGACAGGATGCTAAGCGGCTACACCTTC. It translates to CASSRPDRMLSGYTF.

The chain uses TRBV6-1 and TRBJ1-6, with D uncertain. CDR3 length: 15 residues. Germline V gene sequence: CDR1 MNHNS, CDR2 SASEGT. With 8 bases removed from V and 7 bases from J, the gap between germline ends came to 18 bases. DNA of the CDR3: TGTGCCAGCCGGGGAGCGCAGCTTAAGAATTCACCCCTCCACTTT. Residues: CASRGAQLKNSPLHF.

The J gene is TRBJ2-7, the V gene TRBV6-5; TRBD1 aligns across 8 bases. The CDR3 covers 15 residues. The V gene end was trimmed by 4 bases and the J gene end by 6 bases; junction bases not matched to a gene: 11. Germline CDR1 MNHEY, CDR2 SVGAGI. As DNA, the CDR3 is TGTGCCAGCAGTTTCCTGACAGGGGTGAGCGGCGAGCAGTACTTC. The encoded protein is CASSFLTGVSGEQYF.